These 16 T cell receptor beta chains were sequenced from one sample in a study of technical replicates of blood from a handful of donors. Sequencing used immunoSEQ multiplex PCR; TCRdb keeps in-frame clones, though not all of them. Of fewer than 60,000 clones listed, about 95% are singletons. Material: PBMCs. The source of these receptors is a human donor in good health. Some clones in this sample may be carry-over from other donors' samples.

The J gene is TRBJ2-7, the V gene TRBV6-5, with D unclear. V was pared by 2 bases and J by 2 bases, with 7 bases between. Germline assignment: CDR1 MNHEY and CDR2 SVGAGI. The CDR3 has 13 amino acids. In nucleotides, the CDR3 is TGTGCCAGCAGTTACGGCCCCACCTACGAGCAGTACTTC. Encoded protein: CASSYGPTYEQYF.

The genes are TRBV20-1 and TRBJ2-5; D remains ambiguous. Trimming removed 3 bases from V and 5 bases from J, with 4 bases in between. This CDR3 spans 10 amino acids. Germline CDR1 and CDR2: DFQATT and SNEGSKA (reference sequence). The CDR3 loop reads CSASHETQYF. The CDR3 nucleotides are TGCAGTGCTAGTCATGAGACCCAGTACTTC.

The chain is built from TRBV18 and TRBJ1-4; D is undetermined. The CDR3 has 15 residues. The germline V and J ends were trimmed by 0 bases and 7 bases, with 12 bases remaining between them. Germline V lookup: CDR1 KGHSH, CDR2 LQKENI. CDR3 sequence: CASSPPEGEGEKLFF. In DNA, the CDR3 is TGTGCCAGCTCACCACCGGAGGGCGAGGGTGAAAAACTGTTTTTT.

This sequence joins TRBV4-2 and TRBJ2-3; a weak D match, TRBD2 (6 bases). The CDR3 totals 15 residues. Germline V lookup: CDR1 LGHNA, CDR2 YNFKEQ. Trimming pared 0 bases from V and 4 bases from J, leaving 11 bases between. CDR3 nucleotides: TGTGCCAGCAGCCAAGAATCGGGGGAGTCAGATACGCAGTATTTT. This gives the protein CASSQESGESDTQYF.

The chain joins TRBV6-1 to TRBJ1-4; 10 bases are shared with TRBD1. The trim removed 6 bases at V and 7 bases at J, leaving 2 bases unmatched. The CDR3 length is 13 residues. Germline CDR1 MNHNS, CDR2 SASEGT. Here the CDR3 DNA reads TGTGCCAGCAGGGGGACAGGGGTTGAAAAACTGTTTTTT. This codes for CASRGTGVEKLFF.

The genes are TRBV5-1 and TRBJ1-4, with 8 bases identical to TRBD1. CDR3 size: 15 residues. CDR1 SGHRS and CDR2 YFSETQ come from the germline V gene. The junction had 7 bases not matched to a gene; V was cut back by 4 bases and J by 5 bases. The CDR3 bases are TGCGCCAGCAGCCGTCGGGGGGACAGGAATGAAAAACTGTTTTTT. Its protein is CASSRRGDRNEKLFF. Variable domain in full (rest from reference TRBV5-1 and TRBJ1-4): KAGVTQTPRYLIKTRGQQVTLSCSPISGHRSVSWYQQTPGQGLQFLFEYFSETQRNKGNFPGRFSGRQFSNSRSEMNVSTLELGDSALYLCASSRRGDRNEKLFFGSGTQLSVL.

V gene TRBV4-1 combines with J gene TRBJ1-5; D unclear. Germline CDR1 reads MGHRA; CDR2 reads YSYEKL. The CDR3 has 15 amino acids. V lost 0 bases to trimming and J lost 7 bases, with 13 bases between them. The CDR3 coding sequence is TGCGCCAGCAGCCAAGAAGGCCGGGTTGGGCAGCCCCAGCATTTT. Translating it yields CASSQEGRVGQPQHF.

V and J are TRBV5-1 and TRBJ2-2, with TRBD2 identical over 9 bases. Germline loops: CDR1 SGHRS, CDR2 YFSETQ. The V gene end was trimmed by 1 base and the J gene end by 5 bases; junction bases not matched to a gene: 3. This CDR3 region has 15 residues. The CDR3 loop is CASSLLAGATGELFF. For the CDR3, the DNA is TGCGCCAGCAGCTTGTTAGCGGGGGCTACCGGGGAGCTGTTTTTT.

The count of this clone is one. The chain links TRBV29-1 to TRBJ1-6; D is possibly TRBD1 (6 bases). V was pared by 7 bases and J by 10 bases, with 17 bases between. The CDR3 is 13 amino acids. Germline V gene data show CDR1 as SQVTM and CDR2 as ANQGSEA. The CDR3 DNA follows: TGCAGCGCCCGGGACACGGGGGGATCACCCCTCCACTTT. Protein sequence: CSARDTGGSPLHF.

This chain joins TRBV25-1 and TRBJ1-4; no definite D call. The V gene's germline CDR1 is MGHDK and CDR2 SYGVNS. Trimming removed 7 bases at V and 8 bases at J, with 8 bases between. The CDR3 length is 11 residues. DNA of the CDR3: TGTGCCAGCACCGACTGGGAAAAACTGTTTTTT. Protein product: CASTDWEKLFF.

This chain connects TRBV9 to TRBJ2-3; 8 bases match TRBD2. The ends lost 0 bases at V and 4 bases at J; junction bases unmatched: 16. The CDR3 consists of 19 residues. Germline-derived CDR1 and CDR2 are SGDLS and YYNGEE. CDR3 DNA sequence: TGTGCCAGCAGCGTAGCTCAAGGGGGAGGTCGACTAGCGTCAGATACGCAGTATTTT. As protein: CASSVAQGGGRLASDTQYF.

CDR3 sequence: CASSAPGVWETQYF. CDR3 nucleotide sequence: TGTGCCAGCAGCGCCCCGGGGGTCTGGGAGACCCAGTACTTC. V usage is TRBV7-9 and J usage is TRBJ2-5, with D perhaps TRBD2 (6 bases). V shed 5 bases and J shed 5 bases, with 15 bases lying between them. Germline CDR1 SEHNR, CDR2 FQNEAQ (reference sequence). CDR3 size: 14 residues. Looking up the rest from reference TRBV7-9 and TRBJ2-5 gives the full variable domain: DTGVSQNPRHKITKRGQNVTFRCDPISEHNRLYWYRQTLGQGPEFLTYFQNEAQLEKSRLLSDRFSAERPKGSFSTLEIQRTEQGDSAMYLCASSAPGVWETQYFGPGTRLLVL.

V usage is TRBV5-6 and J usage is TRBJ1-2, with 7 bases lining up with TRBD1. Unmatched junction bases numbered 6, after V lost 2 bases and J lost 8 bases. Germline V gives CDR1 SGHDT, CDR2 YYEEEE. The CDR3 consists of 13 residues. DNA of the CDR3: TGTGCCAGCAGCTTTAAGGGGGCGCAGGGCTACACCTTC. It encodes CASSFKGAQGYTF.

The rearrangement joins TRBV9 to TRBJ2-2; D unclear. V was cut by 0 bases and J by 4 bases, with 10 bases left in between. This CDR3 comprises 15 residues. Germline lookup yields CDR1 SGDLS and CDR2 YYNGEE. CDR3 protein: CASSVGQYGTGELFF. Here the CDR3 DNA reads TGTGCCAGCAGCGTAGGTCAATACGGCACCGGGGAGCTGTTTTTT.

The rearrangement uses TRBV6-1 and TRBJ2-7; 7 nucleotides align to TRBD1. CDR3 length equals 14 residues. V shed 2 bases, J shed 6 bases, and the junction held 7 bases outside the gene matches. Germline V gives CDR1 MNHNS, CDR2 SASEGT. CDR3 residues: CASSEFQTGTEQYF. The CDR3 nucleotides read TGTGCCAGCAGTGAATTTCAGACAGGGACCGAGCAGTACTTC.

This clone was picked up a small number of times. The V gene is TRBV5-4, the J gene TRBJ2-7; 7 bases are shared with TRBD2. CDR3 length: 15 residues. V lost 5 bases and J lost 2; bases outside the gene matches: 10. Germline lookup yields CDR1 SGHNT and CDR2 YYREEE (reference sequence). This CDR3 is CASSVVGSGTYEQYF. In DNA, the CDR3 is TGTGCCAGCAGTGTGGTAGGGAGCGGGACCTACGAGCAGTACTTC.